A single sample is the source of the 31 T cell receptor beta chains below, sequenced in a study of blood T cell repertoires in COVID-19. The method was immunoSEQ multiplex PCR; TCRdb's version includes in-frame clones alone and lacks a portion of them. The sample carries approximately 100,000 clones, around 93% recorded once. The sequenced material came from peripheral blood. The receptor source for this set is a man aged 45-65 years with acute or convalescent COVID-19.

The table lists this clone with a few counts. This chain connects TRBV5-1 to TRBJ1-1; weak D call: TRBD1 (5 bases). Germline V gene data show CDR1 as SGHRS and CDR2 as YFSETQ. Trimming left V 0 bases short and J 5 bases short, with 14 bases between. The CDR3 has 15 residues. The CDR3 DNA reads as TGCGCCAGCAGCTTGGCCGGGGGGATCGGAACTGAAGCTTTCTTT. It specifies CASSLAGGIGTEAFF.

The gene calls are TRBV10-3 and TRBJ1-1, with TRBD1 matching 8 bases. Germline CDR1 ENHRY, CDR2 SYGVKD. V gave up 2 bases and J gave up 1 base; unmatched junction bases: 3. The CDR3 loop spans 15 amino acids. The CDR3 DNA is TGTGCCATCAGTGAGGGACAGGGCGGGAACACTGAAGCTTTCTTT. It specifies CAISEGQGGNTEAFF.

The CDR3 sequence is CASSSYRGHSYNEQFF. For the CDR3, the DNA is TGTGCCAGCAGTTCATACAGGGGGCATTCCTACAATGAGCAGTTCTTC. This chain connects TRBV6-2 or TRBV6-3 to TRBJ2-1; TRBD1 matches 9 bases. The J segment lost 1 base and the V segment lost 4 bases, leaving 5 bases of the junction unmatched. CDR3 length: 16 residues. The germline V gene encodes CDR1 MNHEY and CDR2 SVGEGT.

The chain joins TRBV6-6 to TRBJ1-2; D is ambiguous. The germline CDR1 and CDR2 sequences are MNHNY and SVGAGI (reference sequence). The CDR3 sequence is 14 residues long. V gave up 7 bases and J gave up 3 bases, with 15 bases separating them. As DNA, the CDR3 is TGTGCCAGCACCAGGACTGCCAACGACTATGGCTACACCTTC. This encodes CASTRTANDYGYTF.

J is TRBJ1-5 and V is TRBV19, with no clear D. This CDR3 comprises 13 residues. Trimming took off 5 bases at V and 6 bases at J, with 11 bases between the two ends. Germline-derived CDR1 and CDR2 are LNHDA and SQIVND (reference sequence). The CDR3 DNA follows: TGTGCCAGTAGTTTGGGTACTAGTCAGCCCCAGCATTTT. Its protein product is CASSLGTSQPQHF.

V usage is TRBV6-4 and J usage is TRBJ1-5, with D tentatively TRBD1 (6 bases). This CDR3 comprises 16 residues. Trimming shortened V by 0 bases and J by 1 base, and 10 bases separated the two germline ends. In germline, CDR1 is MRHNA, CDR2 SNTAGT. CDR3: CASSDSKGTSNQPQHF. CDR3 nucleotide sequence: TGTGCCAGCAGTGACTCAAAGGGGACAAGCAATCAGCCCCAGCATTTT.

The chain combines TRBV4-2 with TRBJ2-3; TRBD2 might be the D (6 bases). Germline-derived CDR1 and CDR2 are LGHNA and YNFKEQ. This CDR3 comprises 14 residues. V was trimmed by 3 bases and J by 2 bases, leaving 9 bases between them. The CDR3 DNA reads TGTGCCAGCAGCCAGGGGGGAGACACAGATACGCAGTATTTT. Translation gives CASSQGGDTDTQYF.

This clone was seen a single time. The chain recombines TRBV18 with TRBJ2-3; TRBD1 agrees at 9 bases. After removal of 3 bases from V and 4 bases from J, the junction contained 8 bases not matched to a gene. The CDR3 is 16 residues long. Per germline, CDR1 KGHSH and CDR2 LQKENI. The CDR3 nucleotides are TGTGCCAGCTCACCCGTGGGACAGGGAGGGTCAGATACGCAGTATTTT. Translation gives CASSPVGQGGSDTQYF.

The gene calls are TRBV12-3 or TRBV12-4 and TRBJ2-1, with 8 bases identical to TRBD2. The CDR3 totals 13 residues. V lost 5 bases to trimming and J lost 6 bases; unmatched junction nucleotides: 3. DNA for the CDR3: TGTGCCAGCAGTGGGACTAGTGCCAATGAGCAGTTCTTC. Translated, it gives CASSGTSANEQFF.

In its sample, this clone was seen a few times. The chain employs TRBV6-6 and TRBJ2-2, with D unclear. This CDR3 has 13 amino acids. Germline loops: CDR1 MNHNY, CDR2 SVGAGI (reference sequence). Trimming cost V 7 bases and J 5 bases, with 11 bases left between them. As DNA, the CDR3 is TGTGCCAGCACCCCTATAATTACCGGGGAGCTGTTTTTT. The encoded protein is CASTPIITGELFF.

This clone occurred a few times. The CDR3 bases are TGTGCCAGCAGCTTAGTAGGGGGACACCAAGAGACCCAGTACTTC. Residues: CASSLVGGHQETQYF. The rearrangement joins TRBV7-9 to TRBJ2-5; TRBD1 is a possible D gene (6 bases). Between the trimmed V and J ends, which lost 1 base and 0 bases, there was a span of 9 bases. Germline CDR1 and CDR2: SEHNR and FQNEAQ (reference sequence). CDR3 length: 15 residues.

The gene calls are TRBV14 and TRBJ1-1; D unclear. Germline V lookup: CDR1 SGHDN, CDR2 FVKESK. This CDR3 spans 15 amino acids. The V gene lost 2 bases and the J gene lost 5 bases, with 15 bases spanning the gap. CDR3 residues: CASSQNRGFGTEAFF. The CDR3 DNA follows: TGTGCCAGCAGCCAAAATCGGGGTTTTGGAACTGAAGCTTTCTTT.

CDR3 protein: CASSRLQGAGETQYF. Here the CDR3 DNA reads TGCGCCAGCAGCAGACTACAGGGGGCTGGGGAGACCCAGTACTTC. The V gene is TRBV5-1, the J gene TRBJ2-5, with TRBD1 matching over 9 bases. V shed 4 bases, J shed 5 bases, and the junction held 9 bases outside the gene matches. The CDR3 extends over 15 amino acids. The germline V gene encodes CDR1 SGHRS and CDR2 YFSETQ.

V usage is TRBV7-6 and J usage is TRBJ1-1; D perhaps matches TRBD1 (5 bases). The CDR3 is made up of 16 amino acids. Germline V gene lookup returns CDR1 SGHVS and CDR2 FNYEAQ. Between the trimmed V and J ends, which lost 6 bases and 4 bases, there was a span of 21 bases. The CDR3 sequence is CASRPSTTTVSTEAFF. The CDR3 DNA reads as TGTGCCAGCAGACCTAGTACAACGACAGTAAGCACTGAAGCTTTCTTT.

This chain links TRBV4-2 with TRBJ1-5; D not certain. With 0 bases removed from V and 7 bases from J, the gap between germline ends came to 10 bases. The CDR3 has 14 residues. Germline CDR1 reads LGHNA; CDR2 reads YNFKEQ. Written as DNA, the CDR3 is TGTGCCAGCAGCCAAGAGGAGATTGGGCAGCCCCAGCATTTT. Its translation: CASSQEEIGQPQHF.

Only one count was recorded for this clone. This sequence joins TRBV6-4 and TRBJ1-2; D is possibly TRBD1 (5 bases). This CDR3 has 15 amino acids. Per the germline V gene, CDR1 is MRHNA and CDR2 is SNTAGT. Trimming pared 3 bases from V and 2 bases from J, leaving 13 bases between. In nucleotides, the CDR3 is TGTGCCAGCAGTGAAAGCGGGGCAGCGAACTATGGCTACACCTTC. It specifies CASSESGAANYGYTF.

This clone was recorded once. The V call is TRBV10-3, the J call TRBJ1-3; tentatively, D is TRBD1 (5 bases). Germline CDR1 reads ENHRY; CDR2 reads SYGVKD. Trimming removed 9 bases from V and 0 bases from J, with 12 bases in between. There are 14 residues in the CDR3. The DNA for the CDR3 is TGTGCCATTTCGGACACCAGCTCTGGAAACACCATATATTTT. Translated, it gives CAISDTSSGNTIYF.

V usage is TRBV9 and J usage is TRBJ1-6; D ambiguous. The CDR3 length is 14 residues. V lost 7 bases to trimming and J lost 5 bases, with 13 bases between them. In germline, CDR1 is SGDLS, CDR2 YYNGEE. CDR3 nucleotide sequence: TGTGCCAGCTCCTCCCGGGTGAATAATTCACCCCTCCACTTT. Translating it yields CASSSRVNNSPLHF.

The chain has TRBV19 and TRBJ1-4; weak D call: TRBD1 (5 bases). Germline CDR1 LNHDA, CDR2 SQIVND (reference sequence). The germline V and J ends were trimmed by 6 bases and 6 bases, with 14 bases remaining between them. The CDR3 has 14 amino acids. DNA for the CDR3: TGTGCCAGTAGGACTCAGGAGACAGATGAAAAACTGTTTTTT. Residues: CASRTQETDEKLFF.

This sequence joins TRBV25-1 and TRBJ2-1, with D perhaps matching TRBD2 (6 bases). This CDR3 contains 14 residues. Looked up from germline, CDR1 is MGHDK and CDR2 is SYGVNS. V lost 3 bases and J lost 9, with 15 bases in between. In DNA form, the CDR3 reads TGTGCCAGCAGTGACCCGGACCCCGGGGGTGAGCAGTTCTTC. This gives the protein CASSDPDPGGEQFF.

This clone was detected once. The rearrangement links TRBV7-2 to TRBJ1-1, with TRBD1 matching over 10 bases. CDR3 length: 16 residues. The germline V gene encodes CDR1 SGHTA and CDR2 FQGNSA. The ends lost 5 bases at V and 4 bases at J; junction bases unmatched: 10. This chain's CDR3 is CASSHRGQGSGTEAFF. The CDR3 coding sequence is TGTGCCAGCAGCCATAGGGGACAGGGGAGTGGCACTGAAGCTTTCTTT.

V gene TRBV7-2 combines with J gene TRBJ2-2; D is possibly TRBD1 (6 bases). V was trimmed by 1 base and J by 6 bases, leaving 15 bases between them. In germline, CDR1 is SGHTA, CDR2 FQGNSA. The CDR3 sequence is 16 residues long. This CDR3 reads CASSLVGRGRSGELFF. Here the CDR3 DNA reads TGTGCCAGCAGCTTAGTGGGCAGGGGAAGGTCCGGGGAGCTGTTTTTT. Filled out from reference TRBV7-2 and TRBJ2-2, the complete variable domain reads GAGVSQSPSNKVTEKGKDVELRCDPISGHTALYWYRQSLGQGLEFLIYFQGNSAPDKSGLPSDRFSAERTGGSVSTLTIQRTQQEDSAVYLCASSLVGRGRSGELFFGEGSRLTVL.

The CDR3 DNA follows: TGTGCCAGCAGCCTCGGGGGGGCTATCGGCTCTGGAAACACCATATATTTT. Translating gives CASSLGGAIGSGNTIYF. The chain has TRBV7-2 and TRBJ1-3, with D tentatively TRBD1 (6 bases). This CDR3 has 17 amino acids. Germline CDR1 and CDR2: SGHTA and FQGNSA. Trimming left V 5 bases short and J 0 bases short, with 17 bases between.

This chain connects TRBV7-9 to TRBJ1-3; tentative D call: TRBD1 (6 bases). Germline CDR1 is SEHNR and CDR2 is FQNEAQ (reference sequence). V shed 5 bases and J shed 0 bases, with 14 bases lying between them. The CDR3 has 16 residues. For the CDR3, the DNA is TGTGCCAGCAGCGCACAGGGTATGGACTCTGGAAACACCATATATTTT. It codes for CASSAQGMDSGNTIYF.

The chain has TRBV19 and TRBJ1-5; a possible D gene is TRBD1 (6 bases). Germline CDR1 and CDR2: LNHDA and SQIVND (reference sequence). The CDR3 contains 15 residues. The V and J ends lost 3 bases and 7 bases respectively, with 16 bases between them. Written as DNA, the CDR3 is TGTGCCAGTAGTATTTTCTCTCAGGGGCCCCAGCCCCAGCATTTT. The encoded protein is CASSIFSQGPQPQHF.

This chain uses TRBV6-4 with TRBJ1-6; a weak D match, TRBD1 (5 bases). V lost 6 bases to trimming and J lost 4 bases, with 10 bases between them. The germline gives CDR1 MRHNA, CDR2 SNTAGT. This CDR3 spans 14 amino acids. For the CDR3, the DNA is TGTGCCAGCAGGCAGGGAACGTATAATTCACCCCTCCACTTT. Protein product: CASRQGTYNSPLHF.

The chain uses TRBV5-4 and TRBJ1-2; D not resolved. CDR3 size: 14 residues. V lost 4 bases and J 2 bases, leaving 12 bases between the germline ends. Germline V gene lookup returns CDR1 SGHNT and CDR2 YYREEE (reference sequence). The CDR3 is CASSPLGDNYGYTF. The CDR3 DNA is TGTGCCAGCAGCCCACTGGGCGACAACTATGGCTACACCTTC.

The J gene is TRBJ1-4, the V gene TRBV14; TRBD1 aligns across 8 bases. The junction had 5 bases not matched to a gene; V was cut back by 2 bases and J by 6 bases. The CDR3 runs 15 residues. The V gene's germline CDR1 is SGHDN and CDR2 FVKESK. CDR3 residues: CASSQRTGFYEKLFF. CDR3 DNA: TGTGCCAGCAGCCAACGGACAGGGTTCTATGAAAAACTGTTTTTT.

The gene calls are TRBV3-1 (or the pseudogene TRBV3-2) and TRBJ1-2, with TRBD1 identical over 12 bases. CDR3 length equals 14 residues. J was trimmed by 7 bases and V by 4 bases; bases with no gene match: 4. Germline CDR1 reads LGHDT; CDR2 reads YNNKEL (reference sequence). CDR3 DNA sequence: TGTGCCAGCAGCCCGGGACAGGGGGCCTTTGGCTACACCTTC. It yields the protein CASSPGQGAFGYTF.

The rearrangement links TRBV12-3 or TRBV12-4 to TRBJ1-1; D remains ambiguous. V gave up 3 bases and J gave up 0 bases, with 5 bases separating them. This CDR3 contains 13 residues. This CDR3 is CASSFSMNTEAFF. The CDR3 coding sequence is TGTGCCAGCAGTTTTAGTATGAACACTGAAGCTTTCTTT.

The genes are TRBV5-5 and TRBJ1-1; 11 bases align to TRBD1. V lost 0 bases to trimming and J lost 4 bases; unmatched junction nucleotides: 2. Germline CDR1 reads SGHKS; CDR2 reads YYEKEE (reference sequence). The CDR3 sequence is 15 residues long. CDR3 amino acids: CASSLEGQGVTEAFF. CDR3 bases: TGTGCCAGCAGCTTGGAGGGACAGGGGGTCACTGAAGCTTTCTTT.